This T cell receptor (beta chain) is from a study of long-term antiretroviral therapy in people with HIV. Trimming removed 2 bases from V and 4 bases from J, with 8 bases in between. The germline V gene encodes CDR1 MNHEY and CDR2 SVGAGI. The CDR3 length is 13 residues. Runs used v3.0 of the immunoSEQ assay and were done at survey level. Profiled with immunoSEQ multiplex PCR; TCRdb holds only in-frame clones, not every one. The sample contains 15,000 to 20,000 clones, 60% to 80% of which appear only once. This clone was counted a few times. The clonotype originates from a woman between 45 and 65 years old with HIV. The chain couples TRBV6-5 to TRBJ2-5; D is ambiguous. The starting material was unsorted PBMCs, obtained 1.5 years before starting antiretroviral therapy. The CDR3 DNA follows: TGTGCCAGCAGTTACAGGGTCACAGAGACCCAGTACTTC. This gives the protein CASSYRVTETQYF.